This T cell receptor (beta chain) was profiled in a study of early stage breast cancer tumors. General study findings and limits: Blood repertoires resembled normal breast more than tumor.

About this clone: Its target is unknown.

TCRdb's copy holds only in-frame clones and misses some; the assay was immunoSEQ multiplex PCR. Of 25,000 to 30,000 clones in the sample, 65% to 75% were seen once. The CDR3 length is 13 residues. Germline-derived CDR1 and CDR2 are SNHLY and FYNNEI. V lost 8 bases and J lost 1; bases outside the gene matches: 4. Material for sequencing was blood. The chain links TRBV2 to TRBJ1-1; TRBD1 matches 7 bases. This receptor was identified in a person aged 45-60 years with breast cancer. The CDR3 DNA reads as TGTGCCAGCGTCAGACAGGGGAACACTGAAGCTTTCTTT. Amino acid sequence: CASVRQGNTEAFF.